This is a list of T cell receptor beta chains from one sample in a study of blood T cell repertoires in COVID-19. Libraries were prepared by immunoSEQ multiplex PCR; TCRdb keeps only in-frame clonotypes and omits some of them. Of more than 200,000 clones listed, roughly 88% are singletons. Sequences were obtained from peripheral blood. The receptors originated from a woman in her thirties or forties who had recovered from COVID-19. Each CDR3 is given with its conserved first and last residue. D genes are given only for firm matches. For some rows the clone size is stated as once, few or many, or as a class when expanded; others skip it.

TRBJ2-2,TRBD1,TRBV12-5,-,TGTGCTAGTGGATTAGGACAGGGGGAGAACACCGGGGAGCTGTTTTTT,CASGLGQGENTGELFF
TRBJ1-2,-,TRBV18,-,TGTGCCAGCTCACCCGACAGCACCAACTATGGCTACACCTTC,CASSPDSTNYGYTF
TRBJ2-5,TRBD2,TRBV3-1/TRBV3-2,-,TGTGCCAGCAGCCTAGCGGGTGGGCAAGAGACCCAGTACTTC,CASSLAGGQETQYF
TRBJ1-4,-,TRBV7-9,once,TGTGCCAGCAGCCACCAGGGGTCGATTAATGAAAAACTGTTTTTT,CASSHQGSINEKLFF
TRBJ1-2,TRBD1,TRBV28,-,TGTGCCAGCAGTCTACAGGGGGCGCTAGGCAATGGCTACACCTTC,CASSLQGALGNGYTF
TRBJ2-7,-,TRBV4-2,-,TGTGCCAGCAGCCCCGGGGGAACGGAACGAGGCGAGCAGTACTTC,CASSPGGTERGEQYF
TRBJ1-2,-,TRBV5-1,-,TGCGCCAGCAGCTTCGGACAGATCTACACCTTC,CASSFGQIYTF
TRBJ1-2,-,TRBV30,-,TGTGCCGGGGAGGGAGGGGGGACTGCCTGGTTC,CAGEGGGTAWF
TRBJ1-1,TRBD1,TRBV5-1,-,TGCGCCAGCGGGCGACAGGGGTCGGCTGAAGCTTTCTTT,CASGRQGSAEAFF
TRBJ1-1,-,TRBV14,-,TGTGCCAGCAGCCTAGGACTGATTCGGAACACTGAAGCTTTCTTT,CASSLGLIRNTEAFF
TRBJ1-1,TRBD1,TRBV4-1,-,TGCGCCAGCAGCCAAGATGGACAGGGCAGAGCTGAAGCTTTCTTT,CASSQDGQGRAEAFF
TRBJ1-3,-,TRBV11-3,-,TGTGCCAGCAGCCCCGGGTTACTCCCTGGAAACACCATATATTTT,CASSPGLLPGNTIYF
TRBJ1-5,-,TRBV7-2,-,TGTGCCAGCAGCGCGGCGGGTCTCAATCAGCCCCAGCATTTT,CASSAAGLNQPQHF
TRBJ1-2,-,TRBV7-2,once,TGTGCCAGCAGCTCATCCACAGGGTATGGCTACACCTTC,CASSSSTGYGYTF
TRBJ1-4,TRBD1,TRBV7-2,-,TGTGCCAGCAGCACCGGGACAGGGGACGAAAAACTGTTTTTT,CASSTGTGDEKLFF
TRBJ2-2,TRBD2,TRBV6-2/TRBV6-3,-,TGTGCCAGCAGTCGACTAGCGGGGGAGGACGGGGAGCTGTTTTTT,CASSRLAGEDGELFF
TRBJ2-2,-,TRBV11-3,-,TGTGCCAGCAGTGAGGGTAGGACTCTTCAATCCGTCGGGGAGCTGTTTTTT,CASSEGRTLQSVGELFF
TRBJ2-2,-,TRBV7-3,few,TGTGCCAGCAGTTTGGGGCTGAACACCGGGGAGCTGTTTTTT,CASSLGLNTGELFF
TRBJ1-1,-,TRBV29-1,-,TGCAGCGTTGGGACAGTAAGAAGCATAGCTTTCTTT,CSVGTVRSIAFF
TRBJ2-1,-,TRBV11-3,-,TGTGCCAGCAGACCCCTAGTCTCAAATGAGCAGTTCTTC,CASRPLVSNEQFF
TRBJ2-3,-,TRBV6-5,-,TGTGCCAGCGCCCAGGGGACCGTCGGCACAGATACGCAGTATTTT,CASAQGTVGTDTQYF
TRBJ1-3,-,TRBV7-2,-,TGTGCCAGCAGCTTAATGTTGGTCGACAGTGGAAACACCATATATTTT,CASSLMLVDSGNTIYF
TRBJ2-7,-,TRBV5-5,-,TGTGCCAGCAGCTTGGAGTACGGAGCCTCCTCCTACGAGCAGTACTTC,CASSLEYGASSYEQYF
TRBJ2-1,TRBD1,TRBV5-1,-,TGCGCCAGCAGGCGGCAGGGGGCTATGAATGAGCAGTTCTTC,CASRRQGAMNEQFF
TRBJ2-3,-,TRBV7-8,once,TGTGCCAGCAGCTTAACTCTTGGGGGCGGCACAGATACGCAGTATTTT,CASSLTLGGGTDTQYF
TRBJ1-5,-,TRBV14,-,TGTGCCAGCATTTGTTATAGCAATCAGCCCCAGCATTTT,CASICYSNQPQHF
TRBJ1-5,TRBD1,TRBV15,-,TGTGCCACCAGCAGAGTCGGCCCGACAGGGTGGCAGCCCCAGCATTTT,CATSRVGPTGWQPQHF
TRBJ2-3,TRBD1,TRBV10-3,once,TGTGCCATCAGTGGGGACAGGGTTGATGCAGATACGCAGTATTTT,CAISGDRVDADTQYF
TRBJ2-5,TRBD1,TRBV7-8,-,TGTGCCAGCAGCTTAAGGGGGCGAGAGACCCAGTACTTC,CASSLRGRETQYF
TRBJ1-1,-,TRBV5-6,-,TGTGCCAGCAGCTTGGCCTACACTGAAGCTTTCTTT,CASSLAYTEAFF
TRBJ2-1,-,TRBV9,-,TGTGCCAGCAGCGTAGGCGGAGGGTGGGACTCCTACAATGAGCAGTTCTTC,CASSVGGGWDSYNEQFF
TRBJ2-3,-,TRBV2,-,TGTGCCAGCAGACTTCCGGGAGCTAGCACAGATACGCAGTATTTT,CASRLPGASTDTQYF
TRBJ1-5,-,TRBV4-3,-,TGCGCCAGCAGCCAAGATGCCCAGGACAATCAGCCCCAGCATTTT,CASSQDAQDNQPQHF
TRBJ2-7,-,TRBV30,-,TGTGCCTGGAGTGTAACGAGCGAGCAGTACTTC,CAWSVTSEQYF
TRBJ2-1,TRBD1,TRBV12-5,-,TGTGCTAGTGGTCCAACGCCTAAGGGACAGAGCTCCTACAATGAGCAGTTCTTC,CASGPTPKGQSSYNEQFF
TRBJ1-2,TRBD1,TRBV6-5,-,TGTGCCAGCAGTCCCGGACAGGGTTCGTACTATGGCTACACCTTC,CASSPGQGSYYGYTF
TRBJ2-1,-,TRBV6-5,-,TGTGCCAGCAGTTACATGGCACAGGTAAGAGGCAATGAGCAGTTCTTC,CASSYMAQVRGNEQFF
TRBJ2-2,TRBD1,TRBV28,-,TGTGCCAGCAGTTCCGGGACAGCGGACACCGGGGAGCTGTTTTTT,CASSSGTADTGELFF
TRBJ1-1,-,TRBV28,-,TGTGCCAGCAGTTTAGAGGGGGGGTTACTTGAAGCTTTCTTT,CASSLEGGLLEAFF
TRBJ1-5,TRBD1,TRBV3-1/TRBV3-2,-,TGTGCCAGAAAAATGGACAGGGTGTATAGCAATCAGCCCCAGCATTTT,CARKMDRVYSNQPQHF
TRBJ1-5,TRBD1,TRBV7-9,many,TGTGCCAGCAGCTTGGCGGGACAGGGGGAGAGTCAGCCCCAGCATTTT,CASSLAGQGESQPQHF
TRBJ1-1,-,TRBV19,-,TGTGCCAGTAGTATAATCCAGGGCCTGGTGGGCATGAACACTGAAGCTTTCTTT,CASSIIQGLVGMNTEAFF
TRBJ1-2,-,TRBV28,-,TGTGCCAGCAGTTCTGACGGACAGCTCTATGGCTACACCTTC,CASSSDGQLYGYTF
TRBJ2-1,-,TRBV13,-,TGTGCCAGCAGCCCCGGTGGAGGGACAGTGATCTACAATGAGCAGTTCTTC,CASSPGGGTVIYNEQFF
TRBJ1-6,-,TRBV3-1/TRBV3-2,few,TGTGCCAGCAGCCAAGGGGCAGACAGCTCCTATAATTCACCCCTCCACTTT,CASSQGADSSYNSPLHF
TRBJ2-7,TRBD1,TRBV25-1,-,TGTGCCAGCGGACAGGCGACCTACGAGCAGTACTTC,CASGQATYEQYF
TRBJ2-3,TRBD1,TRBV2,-,TGTGCCAGCGTGGGGACAGGGGCTACAGATACGCAGTATTTT,CASVGTGATDTQYF
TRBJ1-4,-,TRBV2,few,TGTGCCAGCAGTTTGTCGGGTGGCGGTGAAAAACTGTTTTTT,CASSLSGGGEKLFF
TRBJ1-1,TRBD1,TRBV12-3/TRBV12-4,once,TGTGCCAGCAGGAGGACAGGGGTTGCTGAAGCTTTCTTT,CASRRTGVAEAFF
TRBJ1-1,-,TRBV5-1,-,TGCGCCAGCAGCTTGGACGGGGGGTACACTGAAGCTTTCTTT,CASSLDGGYTEAFF
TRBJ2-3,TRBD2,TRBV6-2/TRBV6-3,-,TGTGCCAGCAGTTGGGGCCAGGGAGGGATCGCAGATACGCAGTATTTT,CASSWGQGGIADTQYF
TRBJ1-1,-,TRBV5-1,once,TGCGCCAGCAGTTTTGATGGCTTGAACACTGAAGCTTTCTTT,CASSFDGLNTEAFF
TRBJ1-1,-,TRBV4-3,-,TGCGCCAGCAGCCAAGCTGGTGTGGCCACTGAAGCTTTCTTT,CASSQAGVATEAFF
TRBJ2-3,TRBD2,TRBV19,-,TGTGCCAGTAGTACCGCTCGGGGGGTCGGCACAGATACGCAGTATTTT,CASSTARGVGTDTQYF
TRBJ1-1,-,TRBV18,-,TGTGCCAGCTCACCATACGTCGGATGGGCCAGGGGAGAGACTGAAGCTTTCTTT,CASSPYVGWARGETEAFF
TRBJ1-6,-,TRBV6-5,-,TGTGCCAGCAGGGGCCAGCAGGCCTCGGCCCTCCACTTT,CASRGQQASALHF
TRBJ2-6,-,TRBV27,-,TGTGCCAGCAGTTTTCAGGGGCAGACTGGGGCCAACGTCCTGACTTTC,CASSFQGQTGANVLTF
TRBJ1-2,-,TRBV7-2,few,TGTGCCAGCAGCTTCCCAACTCAGGGGTCCCTTTATGGCTACACCTTC,CASSFPTQGSLYGYTF
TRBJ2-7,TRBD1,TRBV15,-,TGTGCCACCAGTACGGACAGGGGTTACGAGCAGTACTTC,CATSTDRGYEQYF
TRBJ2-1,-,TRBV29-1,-,TGCAGCGCCCGACGGGACAATGAGCAGTTCTTC,CSARRDNEQFF